Following are 5 T cell receptor beta chains from one sample sequenced in a study of blood T cell repertoires in COVID-19. The method was immunoSEQ multiplex PCR; TCRdb's version includes in-frame clones alone and lacks a portion of them. The data hold fewer than 150,000 clones, with about 79% observed a single time. The sequenced material came from peripheral blood. All receptors come from a woman aged 50 to 60 with acute or convalescent COVID-19.

The chain couples TRBV28 to TRBJ1-5; TRBD1 matches at 8 bases. Germline V gives CDR1 MDHEN, CDR2 SYDVKM. J gave up 7 bases and V 7 bases, and 6 bases lay outside the gene matches. The CDR3 runs 13 residues. CDR3 DNA sequence: TGTGCCAGCACAGGGGGCCTCAGACAGCCCCAGCATTTT. Its protein product is CASTGGLRQPQHF.

The rearrangement joins TRBV19 to TRBJ2-2; 9 nucleotides agree with TRBD1. The trim removed 9 bases at V and 3 bases at J, leaving 5 bases unmatched. The CDR3 extends over 14 amino acids. Germline CDR1 reads LNHDA; CDR2 reads SQIVND (reference sequence). The CDR3 nucleotides are TGTGCCAGCTGGGACAGGGATGACACCGGGGAGCTGTTTTTT. Encoded protein: CASWDRDDTGELFF.

The chain has TRBV5-4 and TRBJ2-3; D is perhaps TRBD2 (5 bases). CDR1 and CDR2 from the germline V gene are SGHNT and YYREEE (reference sequence). This CDR3 region has 15 residues. Trimming left V 3 bases short and J 0 bases short, with 11 bases between. CDR3 coding DNA: TGTGCCAGCAGCTCCCTGACTACTAGCACAGATACGCAGTATTTT. Translated: CASSSLTTSTDTQYF.

In DNA, the CDR3 is TGTGCCATCAAGGGGCGTTTGGACACTGAAGCTTTCTTT. Residues: CAIKGRLDTEAFF. The rearrangement links TRBV10-3 to TRBJ1-1; D is perhaps TRBD1 (5 bases). Trimming pared 7 bases from V and 3 bases from J, leaving 12 bases between. The germline gives CDR1 ENHRY, CDR2 SYGVKD. CDR3 size: 13 residues.

The chain's CDR3 is CASSSQGRNEKLFF. The CDR3 DNA sequence: TGTGCCAGCAGTTCACAGGGGCGTAATGAAAAACTGTTTTTT. The gene calls are TRBV6-5 and TRBJ1-4, with TRBD1 identical over 7 bases. In germline, CDR1 is MNHEY, CDR2 SVGAGI. J gave up 4 bases and V 4 bases, and 3 bases lay outside the gene matches. This CDR3 spans 14 amino acids.